The 5 T cell receptor beta chains presented below share a single source sample, sequenced in a study of tumor-infiltrating lymphocytes in primary liver carcinoma. With a constant-region primer, TCR beta cDNA was made from 400 to 550 ng of total RNA. ARM-PCR, slightly modified, supplied the TCR beta libraries through three nested multiplex PCR rounds. The study ran its first two PCR rounds for approximately 10 cycles each, using TRBV1-TRBV30 forward primers and a C-beta reverse primer. TCRdb re-derived calls from the multiplex PCR reads in MiXCR, one entry per CDR3 protein. The sample yields about 59,000 distinct CDR3 sequences, 55% to 75% seen once. For each extraction, RNA and DNA were obtained together from about 19-30 mg of unsorted bulk tissue. The sample consisted of liver tumor tissue from sampling region 2. The subset here: tumor region T2, inferior pole. These receptors were obtained from a man aged 35-49 years with primary liver carcinoma and hepatitis B virus infection.

Comments on this clonotype: An end of the junction does not agree with germline; a read error may underlie this. The J gene is TRBJ2-1, the V gene TRBV29-1, with TRBD1 matching over 8 bases. The germline V gene encodes CDR1 SQVTM and CDR2 ANQGSEA. The CDR3 is 14 residues long. The CDR3 bases are TGCAGCGTCCTCGGACAGGGCTCCTTCAATGACCAGTTCTTC. Its protein product is CSVLGQGSFNDQFF.

The genes are TRBV4-1 and TRBJ2-6; 7 nucleotides agree with TRBD1. V was clipped by 6 bases and J by 0 bases; unmatched bases: 8. This CDR3 contains 17 residues. The germline V gene encodes CDR1 MGHRA and CDR2 YSYEKL. CDR3 amino acids: CASRRRRTGSGANVLTF. In DNA, the CDR3 is TGCGCCAGCAGGCGACGAAGGACAGGCTCTGGGGCCAACGTCCTGACTTTC.

This clonotype was recorded many times. The CDR3 does not close with the conserved phenylalanine or tryptophan, likely indicating a read error. The rearrangement joins TRBV29-1 to TRBJ2-3; D uncertain. V lost 4 bases to trimming and J lost 2 bases, with 7 bases between them. CDR1 SQVTM and CDR2 ANQGSEA come from the germline V gene. The CDR3 sequence is 12 residues long. CDR3 DNA sequence: TGCAGCGTTGCCCCTTCCACAGATACGCAGTATTAT. Protein: CSVAPSTDTQYY.

V usage is TRBV7-8 and J usage is TRBJ2-2; weak D call: TRBD2 (6 bases). The CDR3 extends over 16 amino acids. V was cut by 1 base and J by 6 bases, with 15 bases left in between. CDR1 and CDR2 from the germline V gene are SGHVS and FQNEAQ. CDR3 in DNA: TGTGCCAGCAGCTTAGGAGCAACGGGAGTTTCCGGGGAGCTGTTTTTT. Encoded protein: CASSLGATGVSGELFF.

The chain links TRBV5-1 to TRBJ2-7; D possibly corresponds to TRBD2 (6 bases). Germline lookup yields CDR1 SGHRS and CDR2 YFSETQ. There are 18 residues in the CDR3. V was shortened by 0 bases and J by 3 bases, with 22 bases between the two germline ends. In DNA form, the CDR3 reads TGCGCCAGCAGCTTGGAGGTTAGCGGACCCGATAGGCTCTACGAGCAGTACTTC. Translation gives CASSLEVSGPDRLYEQYF.